Below, 29 T cell receptor beta chains from the same sample are listed, as sequenced in a study of T cells in localized non-small cell lung cancer. Repertoires were generated with immunoSEQ multiplex PCR, while TCRdb's copy carries only in-frame clones and drops some. The repertoire holds tens of thousands of clones, with around 80% as singletons. Here the sequenced sample was peripheral blood, taken before any cancer treatment. All receptors come from a male donor at least 60 years old with stage II squamous cell lung carcinoma.

The chain has TRBV7-9 and TRBJ2-7; TRBD1 matches at 9 bases. Unmatched junction bases numbered 14, after V lost 6 bases and J lost 5 bases. CDR3 length: 16 residues. The V gene's germline CDR1 is SEHNR and CDR2 FQNEAQ (reference sequence). CDR3 region: CASSLPRQGVSHEQYF. The CDR3 bases are TGTGCCAGCAGTTTACCTCGACAGGGGGTTTCACACGAGCAGTACTTC.

V and J are TRBV19 and TRBJ1-2; TRBD1 matches 12 bases. This CDR3 has 14 amino acids. Germline CDR1 reads LNHDA; CDR2 reads SQIVND (reference sequence). J lost 6 bases, V lost 3 bases, and 2 bases had no gene match. Here the CDR3 reads CASSMGQGANGYTF. The CDR3 region has the DNA TGTGCCAGTAGTATGGGACAGGGGGCGAATGGCTACACCTTC.

The V and J genes are TRBV5-1 and TRBJ2-6; D call uncertain. The V and J ends lost 1 base and 4 bases respectively, with 9 bases between them. The CDR3 consists of 15 residues. The germline gives CDR1 SGHRS, CDR2 YFSETQ. In DNA, the CDR3 is TGCGCCAGCAGCTTGTCGCCCACAGGGGCCAACGTCCTGACTTTC. This encodes CASSLSPTGANVLTF.

The V gene is TRBV7-9, the J gene TRBJ1-1; D is possibly TRBD1 (6 bases). Trimming took off 5 bases at V and 3 bases at J, with 16 bases between the two ends. Germline V gene lookup returns CDR1 SEHNR and CDR2 FQNEAQ (reference sequence). The CDR3 consists of 15 residues. The CDR3 DNA reads as TGTGCCAGCAGCCCAGGACAGAAAGGCGACACTGAAGCTTTCTTT. Residues: CASSPGQKGDTEAFF.

The chain couples TRBV28 to TRBJ1-1, with a tentative D call TRBD1 (6 bases). Germline V lookup: CDR1 MDHEN, CDR2 SYDVKM. The CDR3 consists of 12 residues. The V end was cut by 2 bases, the J end by 8 bases, with 9 bases between. This CDR3 is CASSLLGGEAFF. CDR3 nucleotide sequence: TGTGCCAGCAGTTTACTAGGGGGGGAAGCTTTCTTT.

This sequence joins TRBV5-1 and TRBJ2-2, with 7 bases identical to TRBD2. Trimming removed 0 bases from V and 9 bases from J; junction bases left unmatched: 8. Germline lookup yields CDR1 SGHRS and CDR2 YFSETQ. The CDR3 contains 15 residues. CDR3 region: CASSLAMRSGRELFF. Here the CDR3 DNA reads TGCGCCAGCAGCTTGGCCATGAGGAGCGGGAGGGAGCTGTTTTTT.

This chain uses TRBV19 with TRBJ2-7; 7 bases match TRBD2. The CDR3 length is 14 residues. V shed 3 bases and J 5 bases; nucleotides not matched to a gene: 7. Germline V gene sequence: CDR1 LNHDA, CDR2 SQIVND (reference sequence). CDR3 sequence reads: CASSIQGLIDEQYF. The CDR3 bases are TGTGCCAGTAGTATCCAGGGACTAATAGACGAGCAGTACTTC.

The V call is TRBV5-5, the J call TRBJ1-4; no definite D call. Germline values: CDR1 SGHKS, CDR2 YYEKEE (reference sequence). The CDR3 is 11 residues long. Trimming shortened V by 1 base and J by 8 bases, and 3 bases separated the two germline ends. The CDR3 reads CASSLSEKLFF. The CDR3 DNA follows: TGTGCCAGCAGCTTGTCAGAAAAACTGTTTTTT.

This chain joins TRBV4-2 and TRBJ2-7; either TRBD1 or TRBD2 may fit D (6 bases each). Trimming removed 2 bases at V and 5 bases at J, with 13 bases between. The CDR3 spans 14 residues. Germline CDR1 LGHNA, CDR2 YNFKEQ. This chain's CDR3 is CASSQSGAGNEQYF. The CDR3 DNA reads as TGTGCCAGCAGCCAATCGGGGGCGGGCAACGAGCAGTACTTC.

The CDR3 loop is CSVGTSGGLTGELFF. The CDR3 coding sequence is TGCAGCGTTGGAACTAGCGGGGGTTTGACCGGGGAGCTGTTTTTT. The genes are TRBV29-1 and TRBJ2-2, with 11 bases matching TRBD2. This CDR3 region has 15 residues. Germline trimming cut 4 bases from V and 5 bases from J; bases unmatched to any gene: 6. Germline V gene sequence: CDR1 SQVTM, CDR2 ANQGSEA.

The chain links TRBV6-1 to TRBJ1-2, with 8 bases identical to TRBD1. Germline assignment: CDR1 MNHNS and CDR2 SASEGT. Losses at the gene ends were 5 bases for V and 8 bases for J; bases not matched to a gene: 13. This CDR3 spans 15 amino acids. The CDR3, as DNA: TGTGCCAGCAGTCCCACCTCAGGGGGCGCGAGGGGCTACACCTTC. This gives the protein CASSPTSGGARGYTF.

The CDR3 sequence is CASSSRPGTRNTEAFF. The CDR3 DNA reads TGTGCCAGCAGCTCAAGGCCAGGCACACGGAACACTGAAGCTTTCTTT. The V and J genes are TRBV5-5 and TRBJ1-1; no reliable D call. The CDR3 contains 16 residues. Germline V gene sequence: CDR1 SGHKS, CDR2 YYEKEE (reference sequence). V was shortened by 3 bases and J by 1 base, with 16 bases between the two germline ends.

The gene calls are TRBV21-1 and TRBJ2-4; TRBD1 was called by the table and not checked on the DNA. TRBV21-1 is a known pseudogene. The CDR3 sequence is 20 residues long. CDR3 loop: CASSLYWTGGVLGAKNIQYF. The CDR3 bases are TGTGCCAGCAGCCTCTATTGGACAGGGGGCGTATTGGGAGCCAAAAACATTCAGTACTTC.

The chain uses TRBV6-1 and TRBJ2-2; tentative D call: TRBD1 (5 bases). Trimming took 6 bases from V and 6 from J, leaving 14 bases between them. CDR1 and CDR2 (germline): MNHNS, SASEGT. This CDR3 contains 14 residues. CDR3 bases: TGTGCCAGCAGAACCACCCAGGGCTCCGGGGAGCTGTTTTTT. Amino acids: CASRTTQGSGELFF.

V and J are TRBV11-3 and TRBJ2-1; tentatively, D is TRBD1 (6 bases). V gave up 5 bases and J gave up 4 bases, with 15 bases separating them. The CDR3 covers 15 residues. Germline V gives CDR1 SGHNT, CDR2 YENEEA. CDR3 nucleotides: TGTGCCAGCAGCCCCAGGGACAATGGATACAATGAGCAGTTCTTC. Encoded protein: CASSPRDNGYNEQFF.

This chain uses TRBV30 with TRBJ1-2, with no clear D. Trimming left V 6 bases short and J 8 bases short, with 13 bases between. The CDR3 runs to 11 residues. The germline V gene has CDR1 GTSNPN and CDR2 SVGIG (reference sequence). CDR3 coding DNA: TGTGCCTGCCCCCGATCGGGCGGCTACACCTTC. Protein product: CACPRSGGYTF.

Concerning this clone itself: This CDR3 is also generated by other DNA sequences in the sample. The J gene is TRBJ2-1, the V gene TRBV11-3, with 7 bases fitting TRBD2. The length of the CDR3 is 12 residues. The germline V gene encodes CDR1 SGHNT and CDR2 YENEEA. Trimming removed 3 bases from V and 9 bases from J; junction bases left unmatched: 2. The CDR3 DNA sequence: TGTGCCAGCAGCTTTTCTAGCGGTGAGCAGTTCTTC. Translated: CASSFSSGEQFF.

This chain uses TRBV30 with TRBJ2-1, with 8 bases that match TRBD1. The CDR3 is 13 amino acids. Germline V lookup: CDR1 GTSNPN, CDR2 SVGIG (reference sequence). Losses at the gene ends were 8 bases for V and 4 bases for J; bases not matched to a gene: 7. The CDR3, as DNA: TGTGCCCGCGGACAGGGCCTATACAATGAGCAGTTCTTC. Protein sequence: CARGQGLYNEQFF.

As DNA, the CDR3 is TGTGCCAGCAGTGAGACTAGCGGGGGAGAGACCCAGTACTTC. This translates into CASSETSGGETQYF. The J gene is TRBJ2-5, the V gene TRBV6-5; 12 bases line up with TRBD2. The CDR3 is 14 residues long. Germline values: CDR1 MNHEY, CDR2 SVGAGI. With 5 bases clipped from V and 4 bases from J, the junction kept 2 bases outside the gene matches.

This clone was observed a few times. The V and J genes are TRBV2 and TRBJ1-1; TRBD1 is a possible D gene (5 bases). The CDR3 loop spans 12 amino acids. Germline CDR1 SNHLY, CDR2 FYNNEI. The V end lost 6 bases, the J end lost 4 bases, and 9 bases lay between the germline ends. The CDR3 reads CASSPDSTEAFF. The DNA of the CDR3 is TGTGCCAGCAGCCCTGACAGCACTGAAGCTTTCTTT.

This clone was recorded only once. The rearrangement joins TRBV6-5 to TRBJ1-1; D possibly corresponds to TRBD1 (5 bases). Germline V lookup: CDR1 MNHEY, CDR2 SVGAGI. CDR3 size: 14 residues. V lost 6 bases to trimming and J lost 1 base, with 12 bases between them. The CDR3 loop reads CASRFRQSNTEAFF. The CDR3 nucleotides are TGTGCCAGCAGATTCCGACAGTCGAACACTGAAGCTTTCTTT.

This chain joins TRBV25-1 and TRBJ2-1; 8 bases match TRBD1. The CDR3 spans 16 residues. From germline, CDR1 is MGHDK and CDR2 SYGVNS. With 4 bases clipped from V and 3 bases from J, the junction kept 8 bases outside the gene matches. The CDR3 sequence is CASSGSTGENYNEQFF. CDR3 coding DNA: TGTGCCAGCAGTGGGTCGACAGGGGAGAACTACAATGAGCAGTTCTTC.

This clone was detected only a few times. The rearrangement links TRBV20-1 to TRBJ2-1; maybe TRBD2 (5 bases). V shed 3 bases and J shed 8 bases, with 5 bases lying between them. The CDR3 is 10 residues long. The germline V gene has CDR1 DFQATT and CDR2 SNEGSKA (reference sequence). CDR3 DNA: TGCAGTGCTAGGAGGGATGAGCAGTTCTTC. As protein: CSARRDEQFF.

The rearrangement links TRBV19 to TRBJ2-5, with 8 nucleotides matching TRBD1. The CDR3 is made up of 15 amino acids. The germline CDR1 and CDR2 sequences are LNHDA and SQIVND (reference sequence). Germline trimming cut 10 bases from V and 2 bases from J; bases unmatched to any gene: 12. This CDR3 is CATAGQAGLQETQYF. The CDR3 DNA is TGTGCCACGGCGGGACAGGCCGGCCTGCAAGAGACCCAGTACTTC.

The rearrangement joins TRBV5-1 to TRBJ2-3, with TRBD2 matching over 7 bases. Losses at the gene ends were 4 bases for V and 7 bases for J; bases not matched to a gene: 9. Germline V gives CDR1 SGHRS, CDR2 YFSETQ. CDR3 size: 14 residues. The DNA of the CDR3 is TGCGCCAGCAGCATCTCGGGGCGGGAGAATACGCAGTATTTT. Translation gives CASSISGRENTQYF.

A few counts support this clone. J is TRBJ1-6 and V is TRBV13; no clear D gene. This CDR3 spans 15 amino acids. The ends were cut back, 5 bases at V and 4 bases at J, with 12 bases in the middle. The germline CDR1 and CDR2 sequences are PRHDT and FYEKMQ (reference sequence). The CDR3 protein is CASSNRRFYNSPLHF. The CDR3 DNA reads TGTGCCAGCAGCAATAGGAGGTTTTATAATTCACCCCTCCACTTT.

The chain combines TRBV15 with TRBJ1-1, with 8 bases fitting TRBD1. CDR3 length: 17 residues. CDR1 is LNHNV and CDR2 is YYDKDF in the germline V gene (reference sequence). Trimming removed 4 bases from V and 0 bases from J; junction bases left unmatched: 10. CDR3 coding DNA: TGTGCCACCAGCACCCCCAGGGGGCCTGGTATGAACACTGAAGCTTTCTTT. Translating gives CATSTPRGPGMNTEAFF.

The chain carries TRBV6-5 and TRBJ1-5; D may be TRBD1 (6 bases). CDR3 length: 13 residues. In germline, CDR1 is MNHEY, CDR2 SVGAGI. Between the trimmed V and J ends, which lost 5 bases and 3 bases, there was a span of 8 bases. CDR3 DNA: TGTGCCAGCAGTGGACAGCTCAATCAGCCCCAGCATTTT. This sequence encodes CASSGQLNQPQHF.

This chain joins TRBV2 and TRBJ1-5; 8 nucleotides align to TRBD1. V gave up 0 bases and J gave up 5 bases; unmatched junction bases: 3. There are 15 residues in the CDR3. Germline loops: CDR1 SNHLY, CDR2 FYNNEI. CDR3 nucleotide sequence: TGTGCCAGCAGTGAAGCGCAGGGGGCCGATCAGCCCCAGCATTTT. This codes for CASSEAQGADQPQHF.